The T cell receptor beta chain described here comes from a study of T cells after yellow fever vaccination. On the study more broadly: Fractions low in cell number were prepared with SMART-Seq v4 Ultra Low Input. Study-level points and caveats: Abundant clonotypes from the bulk population could have been carried over as contaminants into FACS-sorted repertoires. The study re-detected most primary-vaccination clones after the booster (about 95% CD4, roughly 88% CD8).

As TCR cDNA was made by 5'RACE template switching, a universal primer site and UMIs were added. TCRdb reanalysed the 5' RACE reads using MiXCR and keeps one entry per CDR3 protein. The sample has more than 350,000 distinct CDR3 sequences, about 9.9% seen once. With respect to this clonotype: Its antigen is unidentified.

Germline values: CDR1 SGHRS, CDR2 YFSETQ. V was clipped by 2 bases and J by 1 base, with 12 bases between them. The CDR3 is 15 amino acids. This receptor was obtained from a man aged 18 to 30 who received the YFV17D yellow fever vaccine. This chain uses TRBV5-1 with TRBJ2-5; unclear D gene. Sequencing was performed on PBMCs, taken on the day of the first yellow fever vaccination. Written as DNA, the CDR3 is TGCGCCAGCAGCTTCTCGTCCAGCAGCCAAGAGACCCAGTACTTC. It yields the protein CASSFSSSSQETQYF.